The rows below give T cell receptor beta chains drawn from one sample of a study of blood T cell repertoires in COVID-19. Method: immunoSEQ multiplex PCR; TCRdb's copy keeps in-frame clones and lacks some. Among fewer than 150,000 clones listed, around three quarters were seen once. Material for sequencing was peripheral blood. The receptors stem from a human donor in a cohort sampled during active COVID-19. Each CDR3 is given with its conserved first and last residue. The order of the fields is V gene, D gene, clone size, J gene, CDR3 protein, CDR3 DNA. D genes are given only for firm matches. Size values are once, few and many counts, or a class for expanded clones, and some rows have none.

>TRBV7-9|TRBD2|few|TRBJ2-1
CASSRLLAGALDEQFF
TGTGCCAGCAGCCGATTACTAGCGGGGGCCCTTGATGAGCAGTTCTTC
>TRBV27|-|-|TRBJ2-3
CASSPRRQGSTDTQYF
TGTGCCAGCAGTCCTCGCCGGCAGGGGAGCACAGATACGCAGTATTTT
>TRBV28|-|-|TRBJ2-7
CASYYQGEQYF
TGTGCCAGCTATTACCAGGGGGAGCAGTACTTC
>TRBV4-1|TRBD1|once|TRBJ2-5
CASSQGRGSEETQYF
TGCGCCAGCAGCCAAGGCAGGGGGTCTGAAGAGACCCAGTACTTC
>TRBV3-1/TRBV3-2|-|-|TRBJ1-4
CASSQEKIPFQGGEKLFF
TGTGCCAGCAGCCAAGAGAAGATCCCCTTCCAAGGGGGTGAAAAACTGTTTTTT
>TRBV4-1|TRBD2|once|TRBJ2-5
CASSQVFGLAGGRRETQYF
TGCGCCAGCAGCCAAGTGTTCGGACTAGCGGGGGGAAGGAGGGAGACCCAGTACTTC
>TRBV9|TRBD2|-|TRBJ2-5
CASSVASGDQEETQYF
TGTGCCAGCAGCGTAGCTAGCGGGGATCAAGAAGAGACCCAGTACTTC
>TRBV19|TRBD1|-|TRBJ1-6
CASSASIGQGGNNSPLHF
TGTGCCAGTAGTGCCTCAATTGGACAGGGCGGGAATAATTCACCCCTCCACTTT
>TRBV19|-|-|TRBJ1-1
CASNWGLNTEAFF
TGTGCCAGTAACTGGGGGCTGAACACTGAAGCTTTCTTT
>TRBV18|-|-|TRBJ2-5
CASSPNRGKLETQYF
TGTGCCAGCTCGCCAAATAGGGGGAAGTTGGAGACCCAGTACTTC
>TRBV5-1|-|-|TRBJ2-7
CASSLLTQSYEQYF
TGCGCCAGCAGCTTGTTGACTCAGAGTTACGAGCAGTACTTC
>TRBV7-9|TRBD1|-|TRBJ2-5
CASSFETGGQETQYF
TGTGCCAGCAGCTTCGAGACAGGGGGCCAAGAGACCCAGTACTTC
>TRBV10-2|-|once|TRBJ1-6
CASSHQASYNSPLHF
TGCGCCAGCAGCCACCAGGCTTCCTATAATTCACCCCTCCACTTT
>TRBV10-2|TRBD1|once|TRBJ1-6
CASRATGDYNSPLHF
TGCGCCAGCAGAGCCACAGGGGATTATAATTCACCCCTCCACTTT
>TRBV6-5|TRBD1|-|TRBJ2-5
CASSYGQGVGETQYF
TGTGCCAGCAGTTACGGTCAGGGGGTAGGAGAGACCCAGTACTTC
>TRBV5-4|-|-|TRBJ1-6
CASSRDFENSPLHF
TGTGCCAGCAGCCGGGACTTCGAGAATTCACCCCTCCACTTT
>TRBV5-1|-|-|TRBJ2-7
CASSLALGSSYEQYF
TGCGCCAGCAGCTTGGCCCTAGGGAGCTCCTACGAGCAGTACTTC
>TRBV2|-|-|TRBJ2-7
CATPDRGGSYEQYF
TGTGCCACCCCGGATCGGGGAGGATCCTACGAGCAGTACTTC
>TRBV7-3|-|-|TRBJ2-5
CASSPLLAPQETQYF
TGTGCCAGCAGCCCCTTGCTAGCCCCTCAGGAGACCCAGTACTTC
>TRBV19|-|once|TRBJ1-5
CASSPHREGQPQHF
TGTGCCAGTAGCCCCCACAGGGAGGGTCAGCCCCAGCATTTT
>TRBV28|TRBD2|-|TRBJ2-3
CASSGLAGGPGDTQYF
TGTGCCAGCAGCGGACTAGCGGGGGGGCCGGGAGATACGCAGTATTTT
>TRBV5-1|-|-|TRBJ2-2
CASSLSGQGGELFF
TGCGCCAGCAGCTTGTCAGGGCAGGGCGGGGAGCTGTTTTTT
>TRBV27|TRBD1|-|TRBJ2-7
CASSHGAGGPYEQYF
TGTGCCAGCAGTCACGGGGCAGGGGGCCCTTACGAGCAGTACTTC
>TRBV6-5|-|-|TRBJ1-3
CASSYSRSESGNTIYF
TGTGCCAGCAGTTACTCGAGGTCGGAGTCTGGAAACACCATATATTTT
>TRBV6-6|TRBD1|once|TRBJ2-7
CASSTTGGTSFYEQYF
TGTGCCAGCAGTACCACAGGGGGGACATCTTTTTACGAGCAGTACTTC
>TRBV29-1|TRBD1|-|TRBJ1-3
CSGGTASGNTIYF
TGCAGCGGCGGGACAGCTTCTGGAAACACCATATATTTT
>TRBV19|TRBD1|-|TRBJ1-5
CASSTQTGQPQHF
TGTGCCAGTAGTACCCAGACAGGGCAGCCCCAGCATTTT
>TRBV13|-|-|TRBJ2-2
CASSLRSNWELFF
TGTGCCAGCAGCTTGAGGTCCAACTGGGAGCTGTTTTTT
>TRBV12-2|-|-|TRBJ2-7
CASRPMGGSSYEQYF
TGTGCAAGTCGTCCTATGGGAGGGAGCTCCTACGAGCAGTACTTC
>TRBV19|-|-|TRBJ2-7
CASSTRTGLTYEQYF
TGTGCCAGTAGTACCCGGACAGGACTAACCTACGAGCAGTACTTC
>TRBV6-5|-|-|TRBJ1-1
CASSSLGGTEAFF
TGTGCCAGCAGTTCACTGGGAGGAACTGAAGCTTTCTTT
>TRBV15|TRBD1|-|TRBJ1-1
CATSRSGGITEAFF
TGTGCCACCAGCAGGTCAGGGGGTATCACTGAAGCTTTCTTT
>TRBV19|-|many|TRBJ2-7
CASTLGPASYEQYF
TGTGCCAGTACCCTAGGTCCCGCCTCCTACGAGCAGTACTTC
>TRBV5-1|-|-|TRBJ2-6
CASSFGASGANVLTF
TGCGCCAGCAGCTTCGGAGCATCTGGGGCCAACGTCCTGACTTTC
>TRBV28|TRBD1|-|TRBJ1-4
CASSPLDRGGGEKLFF
TGTGCCAGCAGTCCCCTCGACAGGGGTGGCGGCGAAAAACTGTTTTTT
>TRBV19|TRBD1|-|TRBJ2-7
CASSPRTGVPYEQYF
TGTGCCAGTAGTCCCCGGACAGGGGTCCCCTACGAGCAGTACTTC
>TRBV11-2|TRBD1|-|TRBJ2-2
CASSPIRGRRAGELFF
TGTGCCAGCAGCCCCATCAGGGGGCGCAGGGCCGGGGAGCTGTTTTTT
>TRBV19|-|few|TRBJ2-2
CASSILVNTGELFF
TGTGCCAGTAGTATCCTAGTGAACACCGGGGAGCTGTTTTTT
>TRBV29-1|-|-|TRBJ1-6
CSVKDSLNSPLHF
TGCAGCGTTAAGGACAGCCTCAATTCACCCCTCCACTTT
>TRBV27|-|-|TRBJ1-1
CASSSYGALLNTEAFF
TGTGCCAGCAGTTCATATGGGGCCTTACTGAACACTGAAGCTTTCTTT
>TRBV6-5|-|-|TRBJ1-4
CASSSSSTGREKLFF
TGTGCCAGCAGTTCTTCCTCCACGGGGAGGGAAAAACTGTTTTTT
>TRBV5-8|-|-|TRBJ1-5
CASSLADRLNQPQHF
TGTGCCAGCAGCTTGGCCGACAGACTCAATCAGCCCCAGCATTTT